The clone carrying this T cell receptor beta chain was detected a few times. V shed 5 bases and J shed 0 bases, with 11 bases lying between them. Germline loops: CDR1 PRHDT, CDR2 FYEKMQ (reference sequence). The CDR3 extends over 14 amino acids. Diagnosis was based on clinical symptoms, serum thyroxine, TRAb, thyroid ultrasound and orbital computed tomography. This entry comes from a study of Graves' ophthalmopathy and Graves' hyperthyroidism. The wider study: Stable hyperthyroid donors showed no ophthalmopathy during 18 months follow-up.

Amplified material comprised TCR beta CDR3 regions derived from RNA transcripts. An initial RT-PCR round employing HTBI primers preceded a second-round multiplex PCR. TCRdb passed the multiplex PCR reads through MiXCR, listing each CDR3 protein once. Found here are around 520,000 distinct CDR3 sequences, about 40% of them singletons; the top ten hold roughly 4%. The receptor was derived from an adult man with Graves' hyperthyroidism. Sequences were obtained from peripheral blood or thyroid tissue (not recorded which). The V and J genes are TRBV13 and TRBJ2-7; D is ambiguous. The CDR3 nucleotides read TGTGCCAGCAGCGCGGCACTTAACTCCTACGAGCAGTACTTC. This encodes CASSAALNSYEQYF. Looking up the rest from reference TRBV13 and TRBJ2-7 gives the full variable domain: AAGVIQSPRHLIKEKRETATLKCYPIPRHDTVYWYQQGPGQDPQFLISFYEKMQSDKGSIPDRFSAQQFSDYHSELNMSSLELGDSALYFCASSAALNSYEQYFGPGTRLTVT.